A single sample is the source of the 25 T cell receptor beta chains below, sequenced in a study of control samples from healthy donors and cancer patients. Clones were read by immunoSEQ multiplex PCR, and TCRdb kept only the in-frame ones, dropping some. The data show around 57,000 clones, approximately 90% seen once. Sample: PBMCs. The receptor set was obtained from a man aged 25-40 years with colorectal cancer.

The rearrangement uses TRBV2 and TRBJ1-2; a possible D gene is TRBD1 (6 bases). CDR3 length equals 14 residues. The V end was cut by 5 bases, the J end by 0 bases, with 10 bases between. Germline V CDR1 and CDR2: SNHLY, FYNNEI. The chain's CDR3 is CASSFRTANYGYTF. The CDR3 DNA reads TGTGCCAGCAGTTTTAGGACAGCTAACTATGGCTACACCTTC.

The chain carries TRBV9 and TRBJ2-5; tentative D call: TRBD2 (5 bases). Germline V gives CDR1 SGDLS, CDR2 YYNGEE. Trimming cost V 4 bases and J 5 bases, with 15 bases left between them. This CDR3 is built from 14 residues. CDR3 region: CASSLSSSGETQYF. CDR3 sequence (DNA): TGTGCCAGCAGCCTCAGCTCCTCGGGGGAGACCCAGTACTTC. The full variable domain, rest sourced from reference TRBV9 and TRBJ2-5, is DSGVTQTPKHLITATGQRVTLRCSPRSGDLSVYWYQQSLDQGLQFLIQYYNGEERAKGNILERFSAQQFPDLHSELNLSSLELGDSALYFCASSLSSSGETQYFGPGTRLLVL.

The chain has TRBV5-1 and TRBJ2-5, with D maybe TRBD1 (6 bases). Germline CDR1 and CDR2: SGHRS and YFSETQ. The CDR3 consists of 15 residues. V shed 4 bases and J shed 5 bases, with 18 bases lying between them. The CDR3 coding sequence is TGCGCCAGCAGCAGCGGACAGCTTCGGGTTGAGACCCAGTACTTC. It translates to CASSSGQLRVETQYF.

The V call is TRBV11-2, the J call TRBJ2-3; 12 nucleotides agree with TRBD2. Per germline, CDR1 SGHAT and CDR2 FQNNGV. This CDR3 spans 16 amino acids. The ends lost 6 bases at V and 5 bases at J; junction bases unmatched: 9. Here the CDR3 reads CASRPGLAGIVDTQYF. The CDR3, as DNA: TGTGCCAGCAGACCCGGACTAGCGGGGATCGTAGATACGCAGTATTTT.

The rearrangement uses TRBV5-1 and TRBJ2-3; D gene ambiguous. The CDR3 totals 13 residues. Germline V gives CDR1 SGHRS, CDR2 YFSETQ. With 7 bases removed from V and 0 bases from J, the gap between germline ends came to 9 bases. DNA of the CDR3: TGCGCCAGCTACTCAGGCAGCACAGATACGCAGTATTTT. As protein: CASYSGSTDTQYF. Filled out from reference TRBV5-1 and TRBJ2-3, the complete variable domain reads KAGVTQTPRYLIKTRGQQVTLSCSPISGHRSVSWYQQTPGQGLQFLFEYFSETQRNKGNFPGRFSGRQFSNSRSEMNVSTLELGDSALYLCASYSGSTDTQYFGPGTRLTVL.

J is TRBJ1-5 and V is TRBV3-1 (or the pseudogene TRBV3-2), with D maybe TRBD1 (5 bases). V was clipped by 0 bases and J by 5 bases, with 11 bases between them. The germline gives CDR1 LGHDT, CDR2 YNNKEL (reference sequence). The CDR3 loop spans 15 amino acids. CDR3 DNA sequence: TGTGCCAGCAGCCAAGAGGGACCTAGGGATCAGCCCCAGCATTTT. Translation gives CASSQEGPRDQPQHF.

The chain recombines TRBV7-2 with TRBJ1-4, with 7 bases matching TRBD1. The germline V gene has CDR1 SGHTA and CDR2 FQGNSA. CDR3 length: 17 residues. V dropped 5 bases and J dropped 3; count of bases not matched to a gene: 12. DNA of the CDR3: TGTGCCAGCAGCCCCGTCGCCAGGGGGAGCGCTAATGAAAAACTGTTTTTT. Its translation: CASSPVARGSANEKLFF.

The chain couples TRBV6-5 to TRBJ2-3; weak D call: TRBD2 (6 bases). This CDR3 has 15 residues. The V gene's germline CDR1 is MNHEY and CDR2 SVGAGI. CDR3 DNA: TGTGCTACGCAGTCGGACCGTCGGGGGACAGATACGCAGTATTTT. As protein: CATQSDRRGTDTQYF.

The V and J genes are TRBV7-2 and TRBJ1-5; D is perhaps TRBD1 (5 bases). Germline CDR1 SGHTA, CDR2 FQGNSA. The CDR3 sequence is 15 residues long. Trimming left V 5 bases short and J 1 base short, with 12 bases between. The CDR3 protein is CASSQGWGSNQPQHF. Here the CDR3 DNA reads TGTGCCAGCAGCCAAGGCTGGGGGAGCAATCAGCCCCAGCATTTT.

This chain's CDR3 is CASHGQGAADTQYF. CDR3 bases: TGTGCCAGTCATGGACAGGGGGCAGCAGATACGCAGTATTTT. The chain is built from TRBV5-4 and TRBJ2-3, with 11 nucleotides matching TRBD1. CDR1 is SGHNT, CDR2 YYREEE, per germline (reference sequence). The CDR3 runs 14 residues. V lost 8 bases to trimming and J lost 4 bases; unmatched junction nucleotides: 6.

The CDR3, as DNA: TGTGCCAGCAGTTTACAGGGTCCTCAGGGGCCCCAGCATTTT. This codes for CASSLQGPQGPQHF. The chain recombines TRBV27 with TRBJ1-5; TRBD1 might be the D (5 bases). V was pared by 2 bases and J by 9 bases, with 14 bases between. CDR3 length: 14 amino acids. Per germline, CDR1 MNHEY and CDR2 SMNVEV (reference sequence).

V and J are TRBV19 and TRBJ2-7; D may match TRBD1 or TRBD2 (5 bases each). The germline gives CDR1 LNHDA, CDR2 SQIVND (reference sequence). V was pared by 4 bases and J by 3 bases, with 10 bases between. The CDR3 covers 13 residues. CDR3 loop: CASSRGGGYEQYV. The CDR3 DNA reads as TGTGCCAGTAGTAGGGGCGGAGGCTACGAGCAGTACGTC.

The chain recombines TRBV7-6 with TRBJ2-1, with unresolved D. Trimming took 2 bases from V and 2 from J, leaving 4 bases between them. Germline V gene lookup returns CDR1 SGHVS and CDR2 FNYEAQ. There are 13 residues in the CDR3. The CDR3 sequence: CASSLMTYNEQFF. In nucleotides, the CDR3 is TGTGCCAGCAGCTTAATGACCTACAATGAGCAGTTCTTC.

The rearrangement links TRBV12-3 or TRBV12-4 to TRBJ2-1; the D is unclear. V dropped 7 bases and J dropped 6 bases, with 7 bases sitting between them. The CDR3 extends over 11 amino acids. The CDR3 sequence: CASTSRNEQFF. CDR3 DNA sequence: TGTGCCAGCACCTCCCGCAATGAGCAGTTCTTC.

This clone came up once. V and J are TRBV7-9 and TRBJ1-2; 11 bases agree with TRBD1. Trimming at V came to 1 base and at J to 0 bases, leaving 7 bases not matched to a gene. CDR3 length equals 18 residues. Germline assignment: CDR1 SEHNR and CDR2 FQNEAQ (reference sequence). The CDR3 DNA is TGTGCCAGCAGCTTAGGGACAGGGGGCAAAAAAGCTAACTATGGCTACACCTTC. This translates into CASSLGTGGKKANYGYTF.

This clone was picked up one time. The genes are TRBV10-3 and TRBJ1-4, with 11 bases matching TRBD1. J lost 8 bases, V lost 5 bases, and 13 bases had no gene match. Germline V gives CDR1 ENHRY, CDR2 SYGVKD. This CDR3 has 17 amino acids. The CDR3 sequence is CAISPGQGERGREKLFF. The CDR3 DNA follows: TGTGCCATCAGTCCGGGACAGGGGGAGCGTGGGAGAGAAAAACTGTTTTTT.

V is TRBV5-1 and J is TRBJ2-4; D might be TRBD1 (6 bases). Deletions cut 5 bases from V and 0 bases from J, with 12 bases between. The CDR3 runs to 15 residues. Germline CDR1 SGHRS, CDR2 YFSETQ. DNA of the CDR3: TGCGCCAGCAGTGAGCAGGGGATAGCCAAAAACATTCAGTACTTC. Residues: CASSEQGIAKNIQYF.

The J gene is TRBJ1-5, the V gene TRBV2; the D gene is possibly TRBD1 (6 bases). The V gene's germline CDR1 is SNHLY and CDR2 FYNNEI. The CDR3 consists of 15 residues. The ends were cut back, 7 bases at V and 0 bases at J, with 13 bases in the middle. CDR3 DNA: TGTGCCAGCACCCAGGAGGGGGATAGCAATCAGCCCCAGCATTTT. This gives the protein CASTQEGDSNQPQHF.

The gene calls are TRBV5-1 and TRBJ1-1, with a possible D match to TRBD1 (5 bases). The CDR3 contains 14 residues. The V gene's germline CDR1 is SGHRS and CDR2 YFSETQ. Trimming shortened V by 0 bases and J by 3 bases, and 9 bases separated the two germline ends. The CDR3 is CASSLAGWDTEAFF. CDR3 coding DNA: TGCGCCAGCAGCTTGGCAGGGTGGGACACTGAAGCTTTCTTT.

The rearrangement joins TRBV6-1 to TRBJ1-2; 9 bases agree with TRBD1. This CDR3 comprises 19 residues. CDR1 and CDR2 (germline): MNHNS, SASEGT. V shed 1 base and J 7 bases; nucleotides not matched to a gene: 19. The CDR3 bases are TGTGCCAGCAGTGAAGTAGCCGGGACAGGGTCCTACAATCGGGGTGGCTACACCTTC. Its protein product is CASSEVAGTGSYNRGGYTF.

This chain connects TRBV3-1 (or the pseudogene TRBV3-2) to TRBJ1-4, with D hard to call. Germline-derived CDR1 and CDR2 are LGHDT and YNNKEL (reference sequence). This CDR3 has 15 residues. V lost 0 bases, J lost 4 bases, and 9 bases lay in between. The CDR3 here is CASSQEGISNEKLFF. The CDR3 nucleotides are TGTGCCAGCAGCCAAGAGGGAATAAGTAATGAAAAACTGTTTTTT.

The CDR3 sequence: CASSRTGGSSTDTQYF. The CDR3 DNA follows: TGTGCCAGTAGTAGAACAGGAGGCAGCAGCACAGATACGCAGTATTTT. The chain joins TRBV19 to TRBJ2-3, with D perhaps assigned TRBD1 or TRBD2 (5 bases each). The V gene's germline CDR1 is LNHDA and CDR2 SQIVND (reference sequence). The length of the CDR3 is 16 residues. Deletions cut 4 bases from V and 0 bases from J, with 14 bases between.

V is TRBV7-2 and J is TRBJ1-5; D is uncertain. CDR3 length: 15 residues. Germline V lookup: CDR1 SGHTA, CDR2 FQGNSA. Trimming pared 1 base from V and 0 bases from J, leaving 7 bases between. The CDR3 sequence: CASSLDGVSNQPQHF. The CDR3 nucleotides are TGTGCCAGCAGCTTAGATGGGGTTAGCAATCAGCCCCAGCATTTT. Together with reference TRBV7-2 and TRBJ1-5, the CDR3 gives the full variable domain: GAGVSQSPSNKVTEKGKDVELRCDPISGHTALYWYRQSLGQGLEFLIYFQGNSAPDKSGLPSDRFSAERTGGSVSTLTIQRTQQEDSAVYLCASSLDGVSNQPQHFGDGTRLSIL.

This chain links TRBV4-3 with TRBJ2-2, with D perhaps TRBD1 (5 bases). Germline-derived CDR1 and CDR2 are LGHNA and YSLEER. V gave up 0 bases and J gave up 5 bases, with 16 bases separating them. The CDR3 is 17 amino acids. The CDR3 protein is CASSQEGSTDVTGELFF. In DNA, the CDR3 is TGCGCCAGCAGCCAAGAGGGTTCGACAGACGTAACCGGGGAGCTGTTTTTT.

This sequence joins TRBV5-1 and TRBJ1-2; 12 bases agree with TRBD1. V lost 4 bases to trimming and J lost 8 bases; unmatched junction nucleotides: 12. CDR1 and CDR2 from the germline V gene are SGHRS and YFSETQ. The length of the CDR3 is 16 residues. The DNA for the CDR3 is TGCGCCAGCAGCCAAGGGACAGGGGGCGCTTCTTGGGGCTACACCTTC. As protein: CASSQGTGGASWGYTF.